Presented here are 7 T cell receptor beta chains from one specimen sequenced in a study of T cell responses to AZD1222 COVID-19 vaccine. Using immunoSEQ multiplex PCR, the repertoire was profiled, and TCRdb retains in-frame clones only, with some absent. The data show about 140,000 clones, 92% seen once. This specimen consisted of peripheral blood, obtained on day 0 of AZD1222 vaccination. Every receptor here comes from an adult in good health.

This clone is a singleton in its sample. The genes are TRBV6-5 and TRBJ2-3; tentatively, D is TRBD2 (6 bases). V was pared by 2 bases and J by 0 bases, with 9 bases between. CDR3 length equals 15 residues. Germline loops: CDR1 MNHEY, CDR2 SVGAGI. CDR3 amino acids: CASSYTGTSTDTQYF. CDR3 nucleotide sequence: TGTGCCAGCAGTTACACCGGGACTAGCACAGATACGCAGTATTTT.

V usage is TRBV5-1 and J usage is TRBJ2-2; tentatively, D is TRBD1 or TRBD2 (5 bases each). This CDR3 has 17 amino acids. Trimming took 0 bases from V and 5 from J, leaving 17 bases between them. The germline CDR1 and CDR2 sequences are SGHRS and YFSETQ. The CDR3 bases are TGCGCCAGCAGCTTGGTTGGGGGAACCTTTGGGACCGGGGAGCTGTTTTTT. Its translation is CASSLVGGTFGTGELFF.

The V call is TRBV30, the J call TRBJ1-4; perhaps TRBD1 as D (5 bases). This CDR3 is 12 amino acids long. The ends were cut back, 5 bases at V and 8 bases at J, with 12 bases in the middle. Germline V gene data show CDR1 as GTSNPN and CDR2 as SVGIG (reference sequence). This CDR3 is CAWSDRGEKLFF. CDR3 nucleotide sequence: TGTGCCTGGTCCGACCGGGGCGAAAAACTGTTTTTT.

The rearrangement uses TRBV7-2 and TRBJ2-2; TRBD2 aligns across 7 bases. Germline-derived CDR1 and CDR2 are SGHTA and FQGNSA. CDR3 length: 18 residues. V lost 8 bases to trimming and J lost 2 bases; unmatched junction nucleotides: 17. CDR3 DNA sequence: TGTGCCAGCCCCGACGCCCCGTTAGCGGGTAAAAACACCGGGGAGCTGTTTTTT. It translates to CASPDAPLAGKNTGELFF.

The chain couples TRBV2 to TRBJ2-2, with TRBD1 matching over 10 bases. Germline CDR1 and CDR2: SNHLY and FYNNEI. The CDR3 is 15 residues long. V shed 6 bases, J shed 3 bases, and the junction held 4 bases outside the gene matches. CDR3 DNA sequence: TGTGCCAGCAGACAAGGGACAGGGGACACCGGGGAGCTGTTTTTT. It encodes CASRQGTGDTGELFF.

This sequence joins TRBV2 and TRBJ2-7; D is undetermined. V lost 5 bases, J lost 6 bases, and 11 bases lay in between. In germline, CDR1 is SNHLY, CDR2 FYNNEI. The CDR3 consists of 12 residues. CDR3 bases: TGTGCCAGCAGTTTCCCGGGCCTCGAGCAGTACTTC. Translation gives CASSFPGLEQYF.

The chain uses TRBV11-2 and TRBJ1-2; D unresolved. This CDR3 is 11 amino acids long. V was trimmed by 7 bases and J by 4 bases, leaving 7 bases between them. Germline assignment: CDR1 SGHAT and CDR2 FQNNGV. In DNA form, the CDR3 reads TGTGCCAGCACCCCCTCCTATGGCTACACCTTC. It codes for CASTPSYGYTF. The full variable domain, in which reference TRBV11-2 and TRBJ1-2 provide the parts outside the CDR3, is EAGVAQSPRYKIIEKRQSVAFWCNPISGHATLYWYQQILGQGPKLLIQFQNNGVVDDSQLPKDRFSAERLKGVDSTLKIQPAKLEDSAVYLCASTPSYGYTFGSGTRLTVV.